This passage covers 14 T cell receptor beta chains from one sample sequenced in a study of shared clonotypes between healthy human individuals (TCRdb year 2020). The library relied on the immunoSEQ multiplex PCR assay. The table was pulled from immuneACCESS by TCRdb, which kept in-frame rearrangements only. Such tables lose some clones; where checked, under half of the loss comes from unresolved V genes, and the rest has no known cause. Recorded for this sample are a few hundred thousand clones; 65% of them occurred a single time. The top ten hold roughly 10% of the sample. The sequencing input was memory CD4+ T cells sorted from blood. Taken with the paper, the label for cell subset or site translates to: CD45RA-negative fraction. These receptor sequences come from a man aged 30 to 45 in good health.

The genes are TRBV5-6 and TRBJ2-3; D gene uncertain. The CDR3 consists of 14 residues. Germline V gives CDR1 SGHDT, CDR2 YYEEEE. Trimming stripped 4 bases from V and 2 bases from J, with 11 bases between. CDR3 nucleotide sequence: TGTGCCAGCAGCCCCAGCGTCCCCACAGATACGCAGTATTTT. Its translation: CASSPSVPTDTQYF.

The chain has TRBV7-2 and TRBJ1-2; D may be TRBD1 (6 bases). Trimming cost V 7 bases and J 5 bases, with 20 bases left between them. Germline CDR1 is SGHTA and CDR2 is FQGNSA. The CDR3 covers 15 residues. The CDR3 spells CASIPSSGGRYGYTF. The CDR3 bases are TGTGCCAGCATCCCCTCCTCCGGGGGCAGGTATGGCTACACCTTC.

V and J are TRBV6-1 and TRBJ1-4, with a weak D call TRBD1 (5 bases). Germline CDR1 MNHNS, CDR2 SASEGT. The CDR3 has 15 residues. V was shortened by 3 bases and J by 7 bases, with 15 bases between the two germline ends. The chain's CDR3 is CASSDLGRDGEKLFF. In DNA, the CDR3 is TGTGCCAGCAGTGATTTGGGCAGGGACGGTGAAAAACTGTTTTTT.

The chain employs TRBV9 and TRBJ2-1; D is perhaps TRBD1 (6 bases). From germline, CDR1 is SGDLS and CDR2 YYNGEE. This CDR3 comprises 14 residues. The V gene lost 3 bases and the J gene lost 5 bases, with 12 bases spanning the gap. The CDR3 DNA sequence: TGTGCCAGCAGCGGGGGACATGTCAACAATGAGCAGTTCTTC. Translating it yields CASSGGHVNNEQFF.

The V gene is TRBV29-1, the J gene TRBJ2-2; 8 bases are shared with TRBD2. V shed 5 bases and J 4 bases; nucleotides not matched to a gene: 6. Germline CDR1 SQVTM, CDR2 ANQGSEA. This CDR3 has 14 amino acids. This chain's CDR3 is CSVSSGTSTGELFF. CDR3 nucleotide sequence: TGCAGCGTTAGTAGCGGGACTTCCACCGGGGAGCTGTTTTTT.

The rearrangement joins TRBV7-5 to TRBJ2-5; the table's D call TRBD2 went unverified against the DNA. TRBV7-5 is termed a pseudogene. This CDR3 comprises 20 residues. Here the CDR3 reads CARLGGRPGLAGGPGETQYF. The CDR3 bases are TGTGCCAGATTGGGAGGGAGACCGGGACTAGCGGGAGGGCCCGGGGAGACCCAGTACTTC.

This clone was observed a handful of times. This sequence joins TRBV12-5 and TRBJ2-2; D assignment may be TRBD1 or TRBD2 (5 bases each). The V gene lost 1 base and the J gene lost 8 bases, with 17 bases spanning the gap. Germline CDR1 is LGHNT and CDR2 is FRNRAP. The CDR3 consists of 16 residues. This CDR3 is CASGLGQGVQGGELFF. The CDR3 DNA reads TGTGCTAGTGGTTTGGGGCAGGGAGTACAAGGTGGGGAGCTGTTTTTT.

The V and J genes are TRBV2 and TRBJ2-1; TRBD2 is a possible D gene (5 bases). The CDR3 is 14 residues long. The germline gives CDR1 SNHLY, CDR2 FYNNEI. V was trimmed by 6 bases and J by 7 bases, leaving 16 bases between them. CDR3 sequence reads: CASRYGVGWNEQFF. The CDR3, as DNA: TGTGCCAGCAGATACGGGGTAGGGTGGAATGAGCAGTTCTTC.

V gene TRBV28 combines with J gene TRBJ1-4; D gene unclear. Germline V CDR1 and CDR2: MDHEN, SYDVKM. There are 13 residues in the CDR3. Trimming left V 8 bases short and J 3 bases short, with 10 bases between. The CDR3 nucleotides are TGTGCCAGCGCCCGAGACCCTAATGAAAAACTGTTTTTT. As protein: CASARDPNEKLFF.

This chain links TRBV7-9 with TRBJ2-7; D unclear. The V gene lost 5 bases and the J gene lost 4 bases, with 15 bases spanning the gap. The CDR3 consists of 14 residues. Germline lookup yields CDR1 SEHNR and CDR2 FQNEAQ (reference sequence). The CDR3: CASSPTSGLYEQYF. CDR3 nucleotide sequence: TGTGCCAGCAGCCCGACCTCGGGCCTATACGAGCAGTACTTC.

The chain carries TRBV5-6 and TRBJ2-1; D tentatively fits TRBD1 or TRBD2 (8 bases each). The CDR3 covers 15 residues. The V and J ends lost 3 bases and 9 bases respectively, with 19 bases between them. Germline CDR1 is SGHDT and CDR2 is YYEEEE. The CDR3 sequence is CASSSGGTGKFEQFF. CDR3 coding DNA: TGTGCCAGCAGCTCGGGGGGGACAGGTAAATTTGAGCAGTTCTTC.

The chain has TRBV5-1 and TRBJ1-1; D gene ambiguous. V shed 0 bases and J shed 0 bases, with 15 bases lying between them. From germline, CDR1 is SGHRS and CDR2 YFSETQ. The CDR3 contains 17 residues. In DNA form, the CDR3 reads TGCGCCAGCAGCTTGGCCTCGGGTGGCAGAATGAACACTGAAGCTTTCTTT. Protein sequence: CASSLASGGRMNTEAFF.

The V gene is TRBV19, the J gene TRBJ2-1; 10 bases line up with TRBD2. Germline assignment: CDR1 LNHDA and CDR2 SQIVND (reference sequence). Trimming took 6 bases from V and 7 from J; bases not matched to a gene: 9. The CDR3 has 15 amino acids. CDR3 nucleotide sequence: TGTGCCAGTAGCCAAGCGGGAGGGCCTAAAAATGAGCAGTTCTTC. Protein sequence: CASSQAGGPKNEQFF.

The J gene is TRBJ2-2, the V gene TRBV5-4; no reliable D call. The CDR3 extends over 14 amino acids. The germline gives CDR1 SGHNT, CDR2 YYREEE (reference sequence). V lost 4 bases to trimming and J lost 5 bases, with 12 bases between them. The CDR3 DNA sequence: TGTGCCAGCAGCGTTCAAAGCAAGACCGGGGAGCTGTTTTTT. This sequence encodes CASSVQSKTGELFF.